This T cell receptor beta chain was identified in a study of control samples from healthy donors and cancer patients. Repertoires were generated with immunoSEQ multiplex PCR, while TCRdb's copy carries only in-frame clones and drops some. The data show around 200,000 clones, approximately 92% seen once. This sequence was found in a man aged 18-30 years in good health. Sequenced sample: blood.

This CDR3 reads CASSLASRGRFWNTEAFF. The CDR3 DNA is TGTGCCAGCAGCTTAGCTTCGAGGGGGCGGTTTTGGAACACTGAAGCTTTCTTT. The chain employs TRBV7-6 and TRBJ1-1; TRBD1 agrees at 7 bases. Germline CDR1 reads SGHVS; CDR2 reads FNYEAQ. CDR3 length equals 18 residues. V trimming: 0 bases; J trimming: 1 base; junction bases outside the gene matches: 11.